A selection of T cell receptor beta chains follows, all from one sample in a study of metastatic and nonmetastatic thyroid tumors. TCRdb re-called the PCR reads with MiXCR. The data hold 25,000 or so clones, with over 15% observed a single time. The sample was blood. Receptors were obtained from a male donor with papillary thyroid cancer or a benign thyroid nodule (not recorded which). Some clones in this sample may be carry-over from other donors' samples. Both conserved end residues are part of each CDR3. Each record gives: D gene, V gene, J gene, clone size, CDR3 protein, CDR3 DNA. The D gene is left open where the match is weak. Expanded clones get a size class; other rows say once, few or many, or leave the size out.

d_gene: TRBD2; v_gene: TRBV5-1; j_gene: TRBJ2-3; abundance: few; CDR3aa: CASSLTAGGWDTQYF; CDR3nt: TGCGCCAGCAGCTTAACAGCGGGAGGGTGGGATACGCAGTATTTT
d_gene: NA; v_gene: TRBV28; j_gene: TRBJ2-7; abundance: NA; CDR3aa: CASSPQELYERYF; CDR3nt: TGTGCCAGCAGTCCCCAGGAGCTCTACGAGCGGTACTTC
d_gene: NA; v_gene: TRBV11-2; j_gene: TRBJ2-1; abundance: many; CDR3aa: CASSLANRNEQFF; CDR3nt: TGTGCCAGCAGCTTAGCCAACAGAAATGAGCAGTTCTTC
d_gene: NA; v_gene: TRBV24-1; j_gene: TRBJ2-7; abundance: few; CDR3aa: CATNSGGPDSYEQYF; CDR3nt: TGTGCCACCAACAGTGGAGGGCCAGACTCCTACGAGCAGTACTTC
d_gene: TRBD2; v_gene: TRBV28; j_gene: TRBJ2-3; abundance: many; CDR3aa: CASSLYRTSRGTDTQYF; CDR3nt: TGTGCCAGCAGTTTATACCGGACTAGTCGGGGGACAGATACGCAGTATTTT
d_gene: NA; v_gene: TRBV27; j_gene: TRBJ2-6; abundance: few; CDR3aa: CASSLSTGRATGANVLTF; CDR3nt: TGTGCCAGCAGTTTAAGTACAGGACGGGCTACTGGGGCCAACGTCCTGACTTTC
d_gene: NA; v_gene: TRBV11-3; j_gene: TRBJ2-5; abundance: many; CDR3aa: CASSSHRGAETQYF; CDR3nt: TGTGCCAGCAGCTCCCACCGGGGGGCAGAGACCCAGTACTTC
d_gene: NA; v_gene: TRBV9; j_gene: TRBJ2-2; abundance: many; CDR3aa: CASSVTDNTGELFF; CDR3nt: TGTGCCAGCAGCGTGACAGATAACACCGGGGAGCTGTTTTTT
d_gene: NA; v_gene: TRBV27; j_gene: TRBJ2-7; abundance: NA; CDR3aa: CASGDRYEQYF; CDR3nt: TGTGCCAGCGGCGACCGCTACGAGCAGTACTTC
d_gene: NA; v_gene: TRBV5-4; j_gene: TRBJ2-5; abundance: many; CDR3aa: CASSFDLGGTQYF; CDR3nt: TGTGCCAGCAGCTTCGATCTGGGCGGGACCCAGTACTTC
d_gene: NA; v_gene: TRBV6-4; j_gene: TRBJ2-3; abundance: many; CDR3aa: CASSEAGATDTQYF; CDR3nt: TGTGCCAGCAGTGAGGCGGGGGCCACAGATACGCAGTATTTT
d_gene: NA; v_gene: TRBV6-6; j_gene: TRBJ2-5; abundance: many; CDR3aa: CASSYSAWAPETQYF; CDR3nt: TGTGCCAGCAGTTACTCCGCCTGGGCGCCAGAGACCCAGTACTTC
d_gene: TRBD2; v_gene: TRBV7-7; j_gene: TRBJ2-7; abundance: many; CDR3aa: CASSAGDGEQYF; CDR3nt: TGTGCTAGCAGTGCGGGAGACGGCGAGCAGTACTTC
d_gene: NA; v_gene: TRBV7-2; j_gene: TRBJ2-7; abundance: medium-sized; CDR3aa: CASSFLGTQQYF; CDR3nt: TGTGCCAGCAGCTTCTTGGGCACGCAGCAGTACTTC
d_gene: NA; v_gene: TRBV12-3/TRBV12-4; j_gene: TRBJ2-1; abundance: many; CDR3aa: CASSLGPARGEQFF; CDR3nt: TGTGCCAGCAGTTTAGGGCCAGCGAGGGGTGAGCAGTTCTTC
d_gene: NA; v_gene: TRBV11-2; j_gene: TRBJ2-1; abundance: NA; CDR3aa: CASSPRRLGEQFF; CDR3nt: TGTGCCAGCAGCCCCCGGAGGCTCGGTGAGCAGTTCTTC
d_gene: TRBD1; v_gene: TRBV6-1; j_gene: TRBJ1-3; abundance: many; CDR3aa: CASMGQGVTGNTIYF; CDR3nt: TGTGCCAGCATGGGACAGGGGGTAACTGGAAACACCATATATTTT
d_gene: NA; v_gene: TRBV28; j_gene: TRBJ2-5; abundance: NA; CDR3aa: CASILVGETQYF; CDR3nt: TGTGCCAGCATTTTAGTCGGTGAGACCCAGTACTTC
d_gene: TRBD2; v_gene: TRBV19; j_gene: TRBJ2-1; abundance: many; CDR3aa: CASRVAGSSYNEQFF; CDR3nt: TGTGCCAGTAGAGTAGCGGGAAGCTCCTACAATGAGCAGTTCTTC
d_gene: NA; v_gene: TRBV19; j_gene: TRBJ2-6; abundance: many; CDR3aa: CASSTGNPGANVLTF; CDR3nt: TGTGCCAGTAGTACTGGGAATCCTGGGGCCAACGTCCTGACTTTC
d_gene: TRBD2; v_gene: TRBV28; j_gene: TRBJ2-7; abundance: many; CDR3aa: CASNLSGSNYEQYF; CDR3nt: TGTGCCAGCAACCTTAGCGGGAGTAACTACGAGCAGTACTTC
d_gene: TRBD1; v_gene: TRBV18; j_gene: TRBJ2-7; abundance: NA; CDR3aa: CASSPRQGSPYEQYF; CDR3nt: TGTGCCAGCTCGCCTCGACAGGGGTCACCATACGAGCAGTACTTC
d_gene: TRBD1; v_gene: TRBV5-1; j_gene: TRBJ2-5; abundance: many; CDR3aa: CASSLTGNFGETQYF; CDR3nt: TGCGCCAGCAGCCTGACAGGGAACTTTGGAGAGACCCAGTACTTC
d_gene: TRBD2; v_gene: TRBV4-1; j_gene: TRBJ2-1; abundance: many; CDR3aa: CASRPLGRSGTGGNEQFF; CDR3nt: TGCGCCAGCAGGCCTCTGGGGCGAAGCGGGACGGGAGGGAATGAGCAGTTCTTC
d_gene: NA; v_gene: TRBV27; j_gene: TRBJ1-5; abundance: many; CDR3aa: CASSSLRDNYQPQHF; CDR3nt: TGTGCCAGCAGTTCCCTCCGGGACAATTATCAGCCCCAGCATTTT
d_gene: TRBD1; v_gene: TRBV20-1; j_gene: TRBJ2-3; abundance: many; CDR3aa: CSAGPTGFTDTQYF; CDR3nt: TGCAGTGCTGGGCCGACAGGGTTCACAGATACGCAGTATTTT
d_gene: NA; v_gene: TRBV11-2; j_gene: TRBJ1-1; abundance: NA; CDR3aa: CASSLIVNTEAFF; CDR3nt: TGTGCCAGCAGCTTAATTGTAAACACTGAAGCTTTCTTT
d_gene: TRBD2; v_gene: TRBV5-1; j_gene: TRBJ2-2; abundance: NA; CDR3aa: CASSSGLASINTGELFF; CDR3nt: TGCGCCAGCAGCTCGGGACTAGCGTCAATTAACACCGGGGAGCTGTTTTTT
d_gene: NA; v_gene: TRBV14; j_gene: TRBJ1-3; abundance: many; CDR3aa: CASSQDRGNTIYF; CDR3nt: TGTGCCAGCAGCCAAGATCGTGGAAACACCATATATTTT
d_gene: NA; v_gene: TRBV28; j_gene: TRBJ1-2; abundance: few; CDR3aa: CASSSAVDGCTF; CDR3nt: TGTGCCAGCAGTTCGGCGGTGGATGGCTGCACATTC
d_gene: NA; v_gene: TRBV27; j_gene: TRBJ2-7; abundance: medium-sized; CDR3aa: CASNKGQGGEQYF; CDR3nt: TGTGCCAGCAACAAGGGCCAGGGGGGCGAGCAGTACTTC
d_gene: TRBD1; v_gene: TRBV29-1; j_gene: TRBJ1-2; abundance: many; CDR3aa: CSVGFQGGIYGYTF; CDR3nt: TGCAGCGTTGGTTTTCAGGGGGGAATCTATGGCTACACCTTC
d_gene: NA; v_gene: TRBV28; j_gene: TRBJ1-2; abundance: NA; CDR3aa: CASSPYHALTGYTF; CDR3nt: TGTGCCAGCAGTCCCTACCACGCACTGACCGGCTACACCTTC
d_gene: NA; v_gene: TRBV7-6; j_gene: TRBJ1-6; abundance: once; CDR3aa: CASSLVSDGGNSPLHF; CDR3nt: TGTGCCAGCAGCTTAGTATCGGACGGAGGAAATTCACCCCTCCACTTT
d_gene: NA; v_gene: TRBV28; j_gene: TRBJ2-1; abundance: many; CDR3aa: CASSFYRDEQFF; CDR3nt: TGTGCCAGCAGTTTCTACAGGGATGAGCAGTTCTTC
d_gene: NA; v_gene: TRBV19; j_gene: TRBJ1-1; abundance: many; CDR3aa: CASSIGYGHLDTEAFF; CDR3nt: TGTGCCAGTAGTATCGGATACGGGCACTTGGACACTGAAGCTTTCTTT
d_gene: NA; v_gene: TRBV30; j_gene: TRBJ1-2; abundance: NA; CDR3aa: CAWRRGSKLVYGYTF; CDR3nt: TGTGCCTGGAGACGCGGGAGCAAGCTAGTCTATGGCTACACCTTC
d_gene: TRBD2; v_gene: TRBV6-4; j_gene: TRBJ2-3; abundance: many; CDR3aa: CASSTSGSGGDTQYF; CDR3nt: TGTGCCAGCTCGACTAGCGGGAGTGGAGGAGATACGCAGTATTTT
d_gene: NA; v_gene: TRBV7-6; j_gene: TRBJ2-5; abundance: many; CDR3aa: CASSSDWIGETQYF; CDR3nt: TGTGCCAGCAGTTCGGACTGGATCGGGGAGACCCAGTACTTC
d_gene: NA; v_gene: TRBV20-1; j_gene: TRBJ2-3; abundance: NA; CDR3aa: CSAVSGFTDTQYF; CDR3nt: TGCAGTGCTGTAAGCGGGTTCACAGATACGCAGTATTTT
d_gene: NA; v_gene: TRBV9; j_gene: TRBJ2-3; abundance: many; CDR3aa: CASRGETDTQYF; CDR3nt: TGTGCCAGCAGGGGGGAGACAGATACGCAGTATTTT
d_gene: NA; v_gene: TRBV10-2; j_gene: TRBJ1-5; abundance: few; CDR3aa: CASGRPGNQHKHF; CDR3nt: TGCGCCAGCGGTCGGCCTGGCAATCAGCACAAGCATTTT
d_gene: NA; v_gene: TRBV19; j_gene: TRBJ1-2; abundance: many; CDR3aa: CASSWGDNYGYTF; CDR3nt: TGTGCCAGTAGTTGGGGGGATAACTATGGCTACACCTTC
d_gene: TRBD2; v_gene: TRBV12-3/TRBV12-4; j_gene: TRBJ2-1; abundance: medium-sized; CDR3aa: CAIPPLAGGVNEQFF; CDR3nt: TGTGCCATCCCGCCTCTAGCGGGAGGGGTGAATGAGCAGTTCTTC
d_gene: NA; v_gene: TRBV12-3/TRBV12-4; j_gene: TRBJ1-2; abundance: few; CDR3aa: CASSSGRIAGGYTF; CDR3nt: TGTGCCAGCAGTTCGGGGCGGATTGCTGGGGGCTACACCTTC
d_gene: TRBD2; v_gene: TRBV6-1; j_gene: TRBJ2-7; abundance: NA; CDR3aa: CASSEAAGGVNEQYF; CDR3nt: TGTGCCAGCAGTGAAGCAGCGGGAGGAGTGAACGAGCAGTACTTC
d_gene: TRBD1; v_gene: TRBV7-3; j_gene: TRBJ2-1; abundance: many; CDR3aa: CASSDGQGNNEQFF; CDR3nt: TGTGCCAGCAGCGATGGACAGGGGAACAATGAGCAGTTCTTC
d_gene: NA; v_gene: TRBV20-1; j_gene: TRBJ2-3; abundance: many; CDR3aa: CSARSSLTDTQYF; CDR3nt: TGCAGTGCTAGGAGTTCCCTCACAGATACGCAGTATTTT
d_gene: NA; v_gene: TRBV28; j_gene: TRBJ1-2; abundance: many; CDR3aa: CASSLRGANGGYTF; CDR3nt: TGTGCCAGCAGTCTCAGGGGAGCTAATGGTGGCTACACCTTC
d_gene: NA; v_gene: TRBV28; j_gene: TRBJ2-7; abundance: NA; CDR3aa: CASRTLRPVERPGGYEQYF; CDR3nt: TGTGCCAGCAGAACCCTTCGACCTGTGGAGCGACCTGGAGGTTACGAGCAGTACTTC
d_gene: TRBD2; v_gene: TRBV6-9; j_gene: TRBJ2-7; abundance: NA; CDR3aa: CASSSGGFGSLGYYEQYF; CDR3nt: TGTGCCAGCAGTTCCGGGGGGTTTGGTTCTCTTGGGTACTACGAGCAGTACTTC
d_gene: NA; v_gene: TRBV5-8; j_gene: TRBJ1-2; abundance: many; CDR3aa: CASSLVSIGSYGYTF; CDR3nt: TGTGCCAGCAGCTTGGTCTCGATTGGCAGCTATGGCTACACCTTC
d_gene: NA; v_gene: TRBV18; j_gene: TRBJ2-3; abundance: NA; CDR3aa: CASSPPSRDTQYF; CDR3nt: TGTGCCAGCTCACCACCGAGTCGAGATACGCAGTATTTT
d_gene: NA; v_gene: TRBV20-1; j_gene: TRBJ2-7; abundance: NA; CDR3aa: CSAGLPDKVYEQYF; CDR3nt: TGCAGTGCGGGCCTACCGGACAAGGTCTACGAGCAGTACTTC
d_gene: TRBD2; v_gene: TRBV7-8; j_gene: TRBJ2-1; abundance: many; CDR3aa: CASSLLVGGNTNEQFF; CDR3nt: TGTGCCAGCAGCTTACTGGTGGGGGGGAATACTAATGAGCAGTTCTTC
d_gene: NA; v_gene: TRBV25-1; j_gene: TRBJ1-2; abundance: many; CDR3aa: CASSGGPPNYGYTF; CDR3nt: TGTGCCAGCAGTGGGGGCCCCCCTAACTATGGCTACACCTTC
d_gene: TRBD1; v_gene: TRBV30; j_gene: TRBJ2-5; abundance: many; CDR3aa: CAWSVQGLEETQYF; CDR3nt: TGTGCCTGGAGTGTACAGGGGTTAGAAGAGACCCAGTACTTC